This T cell receptor (beta chain) was captured in a study of cytomegalovirus exposure and HLA in healthy donors. V shed 4 bases and J 6 bases; nucleotides not matched to a gene: 10. This CDR3 region has 16 residues. Germline CDR1 MNHEY, CDR2 SVGAGI. Notes on the study in general: Common viral pathogens were later found to be apparently linked to several of the most significant clusters.

Turning to this clone: Its antigen remains unidentified.

Primers for the PCR totalled 60 Vbeta and 13 Jbeta. The assay was immunoSEQ multiplex PCR, and TCRdb's table has in-frame clones only and misses some. The table shows about 130,000 clones, with roughly 80% occurring only once. The sequence derives from a man aged 25-45 years in good health and CMV-seropositive. This rearrangement joins TRBV6-5 to TRBJ1-5; 9 positions agree with TRBD1. Sequencing used PBMCs. CDR3 loop: CASSFQQGAGGQPQHF. CDR3 in DNA: TGTGCCAGCAGTTTCCAACAGGGGGCGGGCGGTCAGCCCCAGCATTTT.